Presented here are 17 T cell receptor beta chains from one specimen sequenced in a study of cytomegalovirus exposure and HLA in healthy donors. PCR involved 60 Vbeta and 13 Jbeta primers. Data came from immunoSEQ multiplex PCR; TCRdb stores just in-frame clones and leaves some out. This sample has roughly 230,000 clones; nearly 95% occur once, and the top ten carry around 1.7%. Input material: PBMCs. Source of these receptors: a girl aged 2 to 9 in good health and CMV-seronegative.

The V call is TRBV5-1, the J call TRBJ2-3, with 7 bases identical to TRBD2. The V gene end was trimmed by 0 bases and the J gene end by 4 bases; junction bases not matched to a gene: 8. Germline loops: CDR1 SGHRS, CDR2 YFSETQ. The CDR3 is 16 residues long. The CDR3 DNA sequence: TGCGCCAGCAGCTTGGTTTTGGGAGGGCCGGCAGATACGCAGTATTTT. This codes for CASSLVLGGPADTQYF. Based on the CDR3 plus reference TRBV5-1 and TRBJ2-3, the full variable domain is KAGVTQTPRYLIKTRGQQVTLSCSPISGHRSVSWYQQTPGQGLQFLFEYFSETQRNKGNFPGRFSGRQFSNSRSEMNVSTLELGDSALYLCASSLVLGGPADTQYFGPGTRLTVL.

V and J are TRBV5-4 and TRBJ2-3; D is ambiguous. CDR1 and CDR2 from the germline V gene are SGHNT and YYREEE (reference sequence). V lost 1 base and J 3 bases, leaving 6 bases between the germline ends. The CDR3 consists of 13 residues. CDR3 region: CASSLPRTDTQYF. The DNA for the CDR3 is TGTGCCAGCAGCTTGCCCCGTACAGATACGCAGTATTTT.

The rearrangement uses TRBV6-1 and TRBJ2-1, with TRBD2 identical over 14 bases. Germline CDR1 and CDR2: MNHNS and SASEGT. This CDR3 is 15 amino acids long. Unmatched junction bases numbered 6, after V lost 7 bases and J lost 7 bases. The CDR3 region is CASTPGLAGVNEQFF. CDR3 nucleotides: TGTGCCAGCACTCCGGGACTAGCGGGGGTAAATGAGCAGTTCTTC.

The chain has TRBV5-1 and TRBJ2-7; perhaps TRBD1 as D (5 bases). CDR1 is SGHRS, CDR2 YFSETQ, per germline. Trimming shortened V by 0 bases and J by 5 bases, and 6 bases separated the two germline ends. The CDR3 length is 12 residues. In DNA form, the CDR3 reads TGCGCCAGCAGCTTGGCAGGGAACGAGCAGTACTTC. It is translated as CASSLAGNEQYF. The full variable domain, rest sourced from reference TRBV5-1 and TRBJ2-7, is KAGVTQTPRYLIKTRGQQVTLSCSPISGHRSVSWYQQTPGQGLQFLFEYFSETQRNKGNFPGRFSGRQFSNSRSEMNVSTLELGDSALYLCASSLAGNEQYFGPGTRLTVT.

The genes are TRBV6-5 and TRBJ1-5, with D perhaps matching TRBD1 (6 bases). CDR1 is MNHEY, CDR2 SVGAGI, per germline. The CDR3 consists of 14 residues. With 4 bases removed from V and 4 bases from J, the gap between germline ends came to 11 bases. The CDR3 DNA reads TGTGCCAGCAGTTCCTCGGACAGTAATCAGCCCCAGCATTTT. Translating it yields CASSSSDSNQPQHF.

The V gene is TRBV2, the J gene TRBJ2-3, with TRBD1 identical over 9 bases. Germline-derived CDR1 and CDR2 are SNHLY and FYNNEI. Trimming at V came to 2 bases and at J to 4 bases, leaving 4 bases not matched to a gene. The length of the CDR3 is 15 residues. The CDR3 reads CASSERDRVSDTQYF. The CDR3 DNA is TGTGCCAGCAGTGAAAGGGACAGGGTATCAGATACGCAGTATTTT.

The J gene is TRBJ1-6, the V gene TRBV5-1, with D possibly being TRBD1 (5 bases). V lost 5 bases, J lost 7 bases, and 16 bases lay in between. The germline CDR1 and CDR2 sequences are SGHRS and YFSETQ. The CDR3 totals 15 residues. The CDR3 loop reads CASRKLQDLNSPLHF. Here the CDR3 DNA reads TGCGCCAGCAGGAAACTACAGGACCTAAATTCACCCCTCCACTTT.

The chain employs TRBV19 and TRBJ1-6, with 7 bases identical to TRBD1. V trimming: 8 bases; J trimming: 4 bases; junction bases outside the gene matches: 11. The CDR3 spans 16 residues. Germline V lookup: CDR1 LNHDA, CDR2 SQIVND (reference sequence). The chain's CDR3 is CASSTQGTLYNSPLHF. The CDR3 DNA reads as TGTGCCAGTTCGACACAGGGGACCCTTTATAATTCACCCCTCCACTTT.

This chain joins TRBV5-1 and TRBJ2-5, with D unclear. The closer fit of TRBJ2-7 to the DNA end suggests the J call may be wrong. Germline V gives CDR1 SGHRS, CDR2 YFSETQ. The CDR3 is made up of 13 amino acids. The chain's CDR3 is CASSLESFYEQYF. The CDR3 nucleotides are TGCGCCAGCAGCTTAGAGTCATTTTACGAGCAGTACTTC.

In the case of this clone: One end of the junction does not line up with germline, which may come from a read error. The chain couples TRBV7-9 to TRBJ2-2, with 7 nucleotides matching TRBD2. The CDR3 runs 16 residues. Germline V CDR1 and CDR2: SEHNR, FQNEAQ (reference sequence). CDR3 residues: CSSSLLGGTNTGELFF. The CDR3 nucleotides are TGTTCCAGCAGCTTGCTCGGGGGGACCAACACCGGGGAGCTGTTTTTT.

The CDR3 DNA reads as TGTGCCAGCAGCTTAGAGGGGTCCTACAATGAGCAGTTCTTC. Its protein product is CASSLEGSYNEQFF. The genes are TRBV7-2 and TRBJ2-1, with D possibly matching TRBD1 (5 bases). The CDR3 extends over 14 amino acids. The V gene lost 1 base and the J gene lost 1 base, with 5 bases spanning the gap. Looked up from germline, CDR1 is SGHTA and CDR2 is FQGNSA. Complete variable domain (other parts from reference TRBV7-2 and TRBJ2-1): GAGVSQSPSNKVTEKGKDVELRCDPISGHTALYWYRQSLGQGLEFLIYFQGNSAPDKSGLPSDRFSAERTGGSVSTLTIQRTQQEDSAVYLCASSLEGSYNEQFFGPGTRLTVL.

The J gene is TRBJ2-7, the V gene TRBV10-3, with D unresolved. Germline V gene lookup returns CDR1 ENHRY and CDR2 SYGVKD. CDR3 length: 16 amino acids. Trimming took 4 bases from V and 4 from J, leaving 20 bases between them. The CDR3 reads CAISASSEHTAYEQYF. In DNA, the CDR3 is TGTGCCATCAGTGCTTCGAGCGAACATACGGCTTACGAGCAGTACTTC.

The rearrangement links TRBV6-4 to TRBJ2-3; no reliable D call. The CDR3 loop spans 14 amino acids. CDR1 MRHNA and CDR2 SNTAGT come from the germline V gene. With 4 bases removed from V and 0 bases from J, the gap between germline ends came to 8 bases. The CDR3 region has the DNA TGTGCCAGCAGTGTGACTTCGAGCACAGATACGCAGTATTTT. This translates into CASSVTSSTDTQYF.

The CDR3: CASSPRTGGAFF. The CDR3 DNA is TGTGCCAGCAGCCCCCGAACGGGAGGAGCGTTCTTC. The V and J genes are TRBV5-6 and TRBJ2-1, with 7 positions matching TRBD2. V shed 4 bases and J 15 bases; nucleotides not matched to a gene: 10. Germline CDR1 SGHDT, CDR2 YYEEEE. CDR3 length: 12 residues.

The V gene is TRBV2, the J gene TRBJ1-1, with D perhaps TRBD1 (5 bases). The CDR3 extends over 14 amino acids. Germline V gene data show CDR1 as SNHLY and CDR2 as FYNNEI. V lost 2 bases and J lost 4, with 11 bases in between. The CDR3 is CASSEILGGTEAFF. The CDR3 coding sequence is TGTGCCAGCAGTGAAATTTTGGGGGGCACTGAAGCTTTCTTT.

CDR3 in DNA: TGTGCCAGCAGACACAGGGATCAGCCCCAGCATTTT. This translates into CASRHRDQPQHF. V gene TRBV6-5 combines with J gene TRBJ1-5, with TRBD1 as a possible D gene (6 bases). The germline CDR1 and CDR2 sequences are MNHEY and SVGAGI. Trimming cost V 6 bases and J 5 bases, with 8 bases left between them. This CDR3 has 12 amino acids.

The V gene is TRBV5-1, the J gene TRBJ2-7; TRBD2 might be the D (5 bases). The CDR3 totals 12 residues. Trimming left V 3 bases short and J 5 bases short, with 9 bases between. The germline V gene encodes CDR1 SGHRS and CDR2 YFSETQ. CDR3 protein: CASSSGGHEQYF. CDR3 sequence (DNA): TGCGCCAGCAGCTCAGGAGGTCACGAGCAGTACTTC.